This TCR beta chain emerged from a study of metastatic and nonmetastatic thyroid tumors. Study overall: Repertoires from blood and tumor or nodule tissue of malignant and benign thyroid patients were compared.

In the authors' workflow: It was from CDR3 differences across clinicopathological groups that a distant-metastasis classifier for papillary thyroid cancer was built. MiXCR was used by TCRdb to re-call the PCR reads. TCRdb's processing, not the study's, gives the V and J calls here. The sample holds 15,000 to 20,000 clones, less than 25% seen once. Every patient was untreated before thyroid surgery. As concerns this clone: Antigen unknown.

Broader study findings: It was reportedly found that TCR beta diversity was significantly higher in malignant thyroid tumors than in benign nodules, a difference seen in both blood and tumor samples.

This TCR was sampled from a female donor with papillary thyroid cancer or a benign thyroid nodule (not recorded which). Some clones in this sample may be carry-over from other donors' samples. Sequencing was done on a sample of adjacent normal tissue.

The CDR3 nucleotides are TGTGCCAGCAGCTTAGGACGGACACAAGCTTTCTTT. It specifies CASSLGRTQAFF. The gene calls are TRBV13 and TRBJ1-1; a possible D gene is TRBD1 (5 bases). Germline V lookup: CDR1 PRHDT, CDR2 FYEKMQ (reference sequence). Trimming removed 0 bases from V and 9 bases from J, with 8 bases in between. The CDR3 loop spans 12 amino acids.